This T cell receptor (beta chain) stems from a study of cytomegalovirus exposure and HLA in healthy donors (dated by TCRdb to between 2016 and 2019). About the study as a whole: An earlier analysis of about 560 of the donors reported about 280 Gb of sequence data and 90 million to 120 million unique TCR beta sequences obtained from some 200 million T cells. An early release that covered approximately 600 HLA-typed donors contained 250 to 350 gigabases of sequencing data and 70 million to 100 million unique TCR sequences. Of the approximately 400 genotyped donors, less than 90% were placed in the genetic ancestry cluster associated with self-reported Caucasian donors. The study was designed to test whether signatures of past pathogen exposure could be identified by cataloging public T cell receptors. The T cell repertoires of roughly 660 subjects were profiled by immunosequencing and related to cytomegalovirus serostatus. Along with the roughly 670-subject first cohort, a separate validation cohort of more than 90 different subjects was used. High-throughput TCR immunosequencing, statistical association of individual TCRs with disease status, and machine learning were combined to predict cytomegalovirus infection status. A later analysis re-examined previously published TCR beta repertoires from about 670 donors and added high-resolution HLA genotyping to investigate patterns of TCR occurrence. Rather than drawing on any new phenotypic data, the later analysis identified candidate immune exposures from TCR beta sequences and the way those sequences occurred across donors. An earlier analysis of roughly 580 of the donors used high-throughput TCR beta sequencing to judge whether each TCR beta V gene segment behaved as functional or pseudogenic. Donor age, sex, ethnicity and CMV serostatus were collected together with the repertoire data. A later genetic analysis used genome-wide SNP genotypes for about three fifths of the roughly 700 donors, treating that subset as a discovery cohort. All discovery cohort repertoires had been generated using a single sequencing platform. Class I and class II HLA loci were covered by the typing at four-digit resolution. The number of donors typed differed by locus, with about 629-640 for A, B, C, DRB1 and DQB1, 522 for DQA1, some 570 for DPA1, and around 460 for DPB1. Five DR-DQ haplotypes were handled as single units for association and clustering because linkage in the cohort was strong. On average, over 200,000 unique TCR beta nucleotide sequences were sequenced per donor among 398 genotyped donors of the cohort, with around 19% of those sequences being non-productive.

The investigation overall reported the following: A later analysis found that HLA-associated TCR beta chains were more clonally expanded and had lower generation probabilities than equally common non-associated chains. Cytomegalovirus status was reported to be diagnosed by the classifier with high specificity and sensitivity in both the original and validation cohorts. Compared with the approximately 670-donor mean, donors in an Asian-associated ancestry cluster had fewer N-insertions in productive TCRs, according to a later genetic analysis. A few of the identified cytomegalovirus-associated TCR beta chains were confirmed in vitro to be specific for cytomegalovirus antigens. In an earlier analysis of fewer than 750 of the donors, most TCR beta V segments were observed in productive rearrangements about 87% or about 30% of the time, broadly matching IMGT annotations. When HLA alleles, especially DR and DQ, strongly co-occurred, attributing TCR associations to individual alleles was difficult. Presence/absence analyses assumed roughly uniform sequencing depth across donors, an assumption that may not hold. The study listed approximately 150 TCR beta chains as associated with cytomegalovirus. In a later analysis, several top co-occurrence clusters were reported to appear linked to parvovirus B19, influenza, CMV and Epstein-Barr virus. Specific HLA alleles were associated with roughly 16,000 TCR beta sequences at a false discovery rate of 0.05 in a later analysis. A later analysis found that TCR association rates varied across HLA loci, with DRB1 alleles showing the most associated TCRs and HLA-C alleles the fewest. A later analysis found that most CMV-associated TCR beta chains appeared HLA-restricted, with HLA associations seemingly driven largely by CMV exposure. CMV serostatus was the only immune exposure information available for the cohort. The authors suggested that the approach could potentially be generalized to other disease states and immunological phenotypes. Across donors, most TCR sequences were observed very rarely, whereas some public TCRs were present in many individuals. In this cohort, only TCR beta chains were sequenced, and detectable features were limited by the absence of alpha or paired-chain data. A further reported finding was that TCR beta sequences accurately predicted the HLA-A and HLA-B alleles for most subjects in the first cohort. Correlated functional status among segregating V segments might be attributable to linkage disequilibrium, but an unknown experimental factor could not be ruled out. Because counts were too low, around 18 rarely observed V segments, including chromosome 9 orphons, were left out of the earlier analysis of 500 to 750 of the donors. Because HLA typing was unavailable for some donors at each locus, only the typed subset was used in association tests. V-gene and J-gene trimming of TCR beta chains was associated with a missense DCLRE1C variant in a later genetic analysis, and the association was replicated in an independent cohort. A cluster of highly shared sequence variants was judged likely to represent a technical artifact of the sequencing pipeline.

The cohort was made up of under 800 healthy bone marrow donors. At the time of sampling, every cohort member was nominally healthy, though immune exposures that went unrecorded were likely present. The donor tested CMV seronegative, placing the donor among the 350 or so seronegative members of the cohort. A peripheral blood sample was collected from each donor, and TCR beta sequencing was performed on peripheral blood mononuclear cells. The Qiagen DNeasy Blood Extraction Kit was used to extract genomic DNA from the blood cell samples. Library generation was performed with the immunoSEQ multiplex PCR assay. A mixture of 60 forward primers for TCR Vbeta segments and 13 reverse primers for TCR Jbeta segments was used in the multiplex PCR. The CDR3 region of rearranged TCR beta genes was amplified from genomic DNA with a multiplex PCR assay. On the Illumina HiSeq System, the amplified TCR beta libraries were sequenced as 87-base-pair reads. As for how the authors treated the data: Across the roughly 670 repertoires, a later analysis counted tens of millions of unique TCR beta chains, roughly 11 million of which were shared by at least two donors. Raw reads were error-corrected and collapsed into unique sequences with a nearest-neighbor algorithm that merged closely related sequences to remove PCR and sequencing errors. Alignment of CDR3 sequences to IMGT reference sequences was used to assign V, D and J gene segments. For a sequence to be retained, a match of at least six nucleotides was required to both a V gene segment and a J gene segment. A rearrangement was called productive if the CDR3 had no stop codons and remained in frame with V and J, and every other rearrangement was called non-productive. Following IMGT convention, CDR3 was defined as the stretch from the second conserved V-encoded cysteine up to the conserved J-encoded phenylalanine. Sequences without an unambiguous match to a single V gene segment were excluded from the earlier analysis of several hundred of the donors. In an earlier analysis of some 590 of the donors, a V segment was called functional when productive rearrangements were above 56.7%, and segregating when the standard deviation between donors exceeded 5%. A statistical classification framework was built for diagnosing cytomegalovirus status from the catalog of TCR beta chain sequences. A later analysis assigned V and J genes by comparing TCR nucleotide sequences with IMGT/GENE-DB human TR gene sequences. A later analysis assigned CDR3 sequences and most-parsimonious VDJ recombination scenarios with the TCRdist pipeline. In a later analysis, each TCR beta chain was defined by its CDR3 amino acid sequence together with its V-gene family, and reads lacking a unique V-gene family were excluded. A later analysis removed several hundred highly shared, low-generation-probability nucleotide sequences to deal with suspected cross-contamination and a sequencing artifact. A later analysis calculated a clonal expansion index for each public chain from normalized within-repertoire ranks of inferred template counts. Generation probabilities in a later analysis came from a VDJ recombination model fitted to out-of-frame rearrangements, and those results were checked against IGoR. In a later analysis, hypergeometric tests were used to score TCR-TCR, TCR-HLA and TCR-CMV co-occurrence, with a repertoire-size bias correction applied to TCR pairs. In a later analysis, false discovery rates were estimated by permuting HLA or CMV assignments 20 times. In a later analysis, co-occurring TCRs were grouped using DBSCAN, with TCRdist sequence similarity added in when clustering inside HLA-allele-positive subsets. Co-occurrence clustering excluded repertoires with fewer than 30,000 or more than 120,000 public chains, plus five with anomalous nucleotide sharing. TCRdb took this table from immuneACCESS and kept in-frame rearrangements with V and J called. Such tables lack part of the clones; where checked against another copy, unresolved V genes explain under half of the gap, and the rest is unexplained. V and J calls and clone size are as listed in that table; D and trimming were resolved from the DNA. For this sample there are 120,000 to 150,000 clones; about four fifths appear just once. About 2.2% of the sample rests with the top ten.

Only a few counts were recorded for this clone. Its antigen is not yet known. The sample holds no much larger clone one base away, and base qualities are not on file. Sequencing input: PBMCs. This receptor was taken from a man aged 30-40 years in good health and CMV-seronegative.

CDR3 reads: CASSLATGAGANVLTF. At the DNA level, the sequence is TGCGCCAGCAGCTTGGCTACAGGGGCTGGGGCCAACGTCCTGACTTTC. The V and J segments used are TRBV5-1 and TRBJ2-6, with 7 central nucleotides matching TRBD1. CDR3 length: 16 amino acids, cysteine to phenylalanine. Of the read, only the CDR3 DNA is kept; its 48 bases are in frame from base 1. Taken from the germline V gene, the CDR1 and CDR2 loops are SGHRS and YFSETQ. From V the trimming removes 0 bases and from J it removes 2 bases, while the gene matches leave 2 bases of the junction unaccounted for.